The rows below give T cell receptor beta chains drawn from one sample of a study of shared clonotypes between healthy human individuals. Using immunoSEQ multiplex PCR, the repertoire was profiled, and TCRdb retains in-frame clones only, with some absent. The sample yields some 2,500,000 clones, around 92% seen once. Input material: naive CD4+ T cells from PBMCs. Every receptor here comes from a man younger than 30 in good health. Some clones in this sample may be carry-over from other donors' samples. Each CDR3 is given with its conserved first and last residue. A D gene is named only where the DNA matches it firmly. Clone sizes are given selectively: once, few, many, or a class where the clone is expanded.

J: TRBJ2-5; size: once; V: TRBV11-3; D: -; DNA: TGTGCCAGCAGTCTCGGACCGAACCAAGAGACCCAGTACTTC; CDR3: CASSLGPNQETQYF
J: TRBJ2-4; size: -; V: TRBV5-1; D: -; DNA: TGCGCCAGCAGCTTGGAGCCAGGGGCCAAAAACATTCAGTACTTC; CDR3: CASSLEPGAKNIQYF
J: TRBJ2-7; size: -; V: TRBV29-1; D: -; DNA: TGCAGCGTTGGGCAGGGCCACTCCGAGCAGTACTTC; CDR3: CSVGQGHSEQYF
J: TRBJ1-5; size: -; V: TRBV20-1; D: -; DNA: TGCAGTGCCCAGGGTAATCAGCCCCAGCATTTT; CDR3: CSAQGNQPQHF
J: TRBJ2-2; size: -; V: TRBV29-1; D: TRBD2; DNA: TGCAGCGTCCGGGGGCTAGCGGGAGGAGGTGAAACCGGGGAGCTGTTTTTT; CDR3: CSVRGLAGGGETGELFF
J: TRBJ2-7; size: -; V: TRBV19; D: TRBD2; DNA: TGTGCCAGTAGAAGACTAGCGGGAGACTCCTACGAGCAGTACTTC; CDR3: CASRRLAGDSYEQYF
J: TRBJ2-2; size: -; V: TRBV14; D: TRBD1; DNA: TGTGCCAGCAGCCTTAGACAGGGGCTCGACACCGGGGAGCTGTTTTTT; CDR3: CASSLRQGLDTGELFF
J: TRBJ2-7; size: -; V: TRBV5-1; D: -; DNA: TGCGCCAGCAGCTTGGAAGAGAGTGGGACCGTGCAGTACTTC; CDR3: CASSLEESGTVQYF
J: TRBJ2-7; size: -; V: TRBV15; D: -; DNA: TGTGCCACCAGCAACGGTCCTTCCTACGAGCAGTACTTC; CDR3: CATSNGPSYEQYF
J: TRBJ1-3; size: -; V: TRBV5-1; D: TRBD1; DNA: TGCGCCAGCAGCCATGACAGGGCGTCCGGAAACACCATATATTTT; CDR3: CASSHDRASGNTIYF
J: TRBJ1-2; size: -; V: TRBV28; D: TRBD1; DNA: TGTGCCGGCAGGGGGCGGCTGGATGGCTACACCTTC; CDR3: CAGRGRLDGYTF
J: TRBJ2-5; size: once; V: TRBV5-1; D: TRBD1; DNA: TGCGCCAGCAGACCTATGACAGGGCCGGGGCAAGAGACCCAGTACTTC; CDR3: CASRPMTGPGQETQYF
J: TRBJ2-6; size: -; V: TRBV19; D: -; DNA: TGTGCCAGTAGTATTGAAGGTTACGGGGCCAACGTCCTGACTTTC; CDR3: CASSIEGYGANVLTF
J: TRBJ2-3; size: -; V: TRBV5-4; D: TRBD2; DNA: TGTGCCAGCAGCCCCTCCGGGACTAGCGGCACAGATACGCAGTATTTT; CDR3: CASSPSGTSGTDTQYF
J: TRBJ2-2; size: once; V: TRBV7-8; D: TRBD1; DNA: TGTGCCAGCAGCACCTTGACAGGGATAGGCACCGGGGAGCTGTTTTTT; CDR3: CASSTLTGIGTGELFF
J: TRBJ1-2; size: -; V: TRBV5-6; D: -; DNA: TGTGCCAGCAGCTTGGTAGAAGGGGCAAACTATGGCTACACCTTC; CDR3: CASSLVEGANYGYTF
J: TRBJ1-1; size: -; V: TRBV7-2; D: -; DNA: TGTGCCAGCAGCTCACAACTGAACACTGAAGCTTTCTTT; CDR3: CASSSQLNTEAFF